These 21 T cell receptor beta chains originate from one sample sequenced in a study of blood T cell repertoires in COVID-19. Libraries were prepared by immunoSEQ multiplex PCR; TCRdb keeps only in-frame clonotypes and omits some of them. The profile shows approximately 140,000 clones, over 75% of them singletons. The sample comprised peripheral blood. The receptors were sampled from a man aged 60 to 69 with active or convalescent COVID-19.

CDR3 coding DNA: TGCGCCAGCAGCCCCGGGACAGGGGAACCCCATAGCTACACCTTC. Translating gives CASSPGTGEPHSYTF. This chain connects TRBV5-1 to TRBJ1-2; the match to TRBD1 covers 10 bases. The germline gives CDR1 SGHRS, CDR2 YFSETQ. The length of the CDR3 is 15 residues. J lost 9 bases, V lost 4 bases, and 12 bases had no gene match.

On this clone itself: Within the sample, other DNA sequences also encode this same CDR3. The chain employs TRBV7-2 and TRBJ2-2; 10 bases line up with TRBD1. CDR1 SGHTA and CDR2 FQGNSA come from the germline V gene. The CDR3 spans 16 residues. Unmatched junction bases numbered 3, after V lost 5 bases and J lost 0 bases. The CDR3 loop is CASSQGQGANTGELFF. In DNA, the CDR3 is TGTGCCAGCAGCCAAGGACAGGGGGCGAACACCGGGGAGCTGTTTTTT.

The V and J genes are TRBV7-3 and TRBJ2-1, with D tentatively TRBD2 (6 bases). V lost 2 bases, J lost 6 bases, and 17 bases lay in between. The CDR3 has 16 residues. The germline CDR1 and CDR2 sequences are SGHTA and FQGTGA. The CDR3 region has the DNA TGTGCCAGCAGCTTAGGGGGTTGGCGGGATGCCAATGAGCAGTTCTTC. Protein product: CASSLGGWRDANEQFF.

This clone was counted only a few times. The genes are TRBV6-6 and TRBJ1-5, with 7 bases that match TRBD1. V dropped 5 bases and J dropped 3; count of bases not matched to a gene: 7. The CDR3 runs to 15 residues. Germline loops: CDR1 MNHNY, CDR2 SVGAGI (reference sequence). The CDR3 DNA reads as TGTGCCAGCAGTACGTACAGGGGACCCAATCAGCCCCAGCATTTT. As protein: CASSTYRGPNQPQHF.

The rearrangement links TRBV5-4 to TRBJ2-7, with D uncertain. The V gene lost 0 bases and the J gene lost 3 bases, with 4 bases spanning the gap. The V gene's germline CDR1 is SGHNT and CDR2 YYREEE (reference sequence). The CDR3 is 12 amino acids. CDR3 region: CASSLDGYEQYF. CDR3 coding DNA: TGTGCCAGCAGCTTGGACGGCTACGAGCAGTACTTC.

This clone has only a few counts. The V gene is TRBV7-2, the J gene TRBJ1-3, with 9 bases matching TRBD1. There are 17 residues in the CDR3. Germline V CDR1 and CDR2: SGHTA, FQGNSA. V shed 3 bases, J shed 2 bases, and the junction held 8 bases outside the gene matches. The CDR3 is CASSLDRGGGTGNTIYF. DNA of the CDR3: TGTGCCAGCAGCTTGGACAGGGGAGGAGGGACTGGAAACACCATATATTTT. The entire variable domain, with the rest obtained from reference TRBV7-2 and TRBJ1-3, is as follows: GAGVSQSPSNKVTEKGKDVELRCDPISGHTALYWYRQSLGQGLEFLIYFQGNSAPDKSGLPSDRFSAERTGGSVSTLTIQRTQQEDSAVYLCASSLDRGGGTGNTIYFGEGSWLTVV.

The V gene is TRBV27, the J gene TRBJ2-7, with a possible D match to TRBD2 (6 bases). In germline, CDR1 is MNHEY, CDR2 SMNVEV (reference sequence). The CDR3 is 14 amino acids. Trimming pared 3 bases from V and 5 bases from J, leaving 14 bases between. The CDR3 loop is CASSFTGSHNEQYF. CDR3 bases: TGTGCCAGCAGTTTTACCGGGAGTCACAACGAGCAGTACTTC.

The rearrangement links TRBV5-5 to TRBJ1-1, with a tentative D call TRBD1 (6 bases). The germline CDR1 and CDR2 sequences are SGHKS and YYEKEE (reference sequence). The CDR3 sequence is 13 residues long. The V and J ends lost 3 bases and 5 bases respectively, with 11 bases between them. The CDR3 sequence is CASSYSGETEAFF. The CDR3 DNA sequence: TGTGCCAGCAGCTATTCAGGGGAAACTGAAGCTTTCTTT.

The rearrangement joins TRBV7-9 to TRBJ1-1; maybe TRBD1 (6 bases). The CDR3 totals 13 residues. CDR1 is SEHNR and CDR2 is FQNEAQ in the germline V gene (reference sequence). V gave up 1 base and J gave up 4 bases, with 7 bases separating them. The CDR3 protein is CASSLEGGTEAFF. In nucleotides, the CDR3 is TGTGCCAGCAGCTTAGAAGGGGGCACTGAAGCTTTCTTT.

The rearrangement uses TRBV7-3 and TRBJ1-1; the D gene is possibly TRBD1 (5 bases). Germline-derived CDR1 and CDR2 are SGHTA and FQGTGA. V lost 1 base, J lost 5 bases, and 14 bases lay in between. The CDR3 has 15 residues. CDR3 in DNA: TGTGCCAGCAGCTTAATGGCAGGGCGGTGGACTGAAGCTTTCTTT. This codes for CASSLMAGRWTEAFF.

This chain connects TRBV5-5 to TRBJ1-4; 7 positions match TRBD1. Germline lookup yields CDR1 SGHKS and CDR2 YYEKEE (reference sequence). V shed 4 bases, J shed 7 bases, and the junction held 4 bases outside the gene matches. There are 13 residues in the CDR3. In DNA, the CDR3 is TGTGCCAGCAGCACGAACAGGGGTGAAAAACTGTTTTTT. Translated: CASSTNRGEKLFF.

The rearrangement joins TRBV5-4 to TRBJ2-1; 14 positions match TRBD2. Germline assignment: CDR1 SGHNT and CDR2 YYREEE (reference sequence). V lost 3 bases to trimming and J lost 6 bases; unmatched junction nucleotides: 2. There are 15 residues in the CDR3. The CDR3 region is CASSWGTSGSNEQFF. The CDR3, as DNA: TGTGCCAGCAGCTGGGGGACTAGCGGGAGCAATGAGCAGTTCTTC.

This chain joins TRBV6-2 or TRBV6-3 and TRBJ2-7, with D tentatively TRBD2 (6 bases). With 2 bases removed from V and 0 bases from J, the gap between germline ends came to 14 bases. This CDR3 is built from 16 residues. Germline V gene data show CDR1 as MNHEY and CDR2 as SVGEGT. DNA for the CDR3: TGTGCCAGCAGTTACGAGGGGAGGTCACTCTCCTACGAGCAGTACTTC. Translated: CASSYEGRSLSYEQYF.

The genes are TRBV29-1 and TRBJ1-1; D ambiguous. Germline V gene lookup returns CDR1 SQVTM and CDR2 ANQGSEA. The V end was cut by 5 bases, the J end by 1 base, with 8 bases between. The CDR3 spans 12 residues. The CDR3 reads CSVFGGNTEAFF. CDR3 bases: TGCAGCGTTTTCGGAGGGAACACTGAAGCTTTCTTT.

The chain couples TRBV27 to TRBJ1-5, with 8 bases identical to TRBD1. The CDR3 is 15 residues long. J gave up 6 bases and V 3 bases, and 7 bases lay outside the gene matches. CDR1 and CDR2 from the germline V gene are MNHEY and SMNVEV (reference sequence). The CDR3 sequence is CASSFLGRGRQPQHF. In DNA, the CDR3 is TGTGCCAGCAGTTTCCTCGGCAGGGGGCGTCAGCCCCAGCATTTT.

The chain employs TRBV2 and TRBJ2-7; 8 positions agree with TRBD1. Trimming at V came to 6 bases and at J to 2 bases, leaving 3 bases not matched to a gene. This CDR3 spans 13 amino acids. Germline lookup yields CDR1 SNHLY and CDR2 FYNNEI. The CDR3 loop is CASRAGQAYEQYF. In DNA, the CDR3 is TGTGCCAGCAGGGCGGGACAGGCCTACGAGCAGTACTTC.

V usage is TRBV18 and J usage is TRBJ1-4; D is perhaps TRBD1 (5 bases). Trimming pared 3 bases from V and 7 bases from J, leaving 18 bases between. This CDR3 comprises 16 residues. Per germline, CDR1 KGHSH and CDR2 LQKENI. The DNA of the CDR3 is TGTGCCAGCTCACCTACCTTCCTGACAGAGTCTGAAAAACTGTTTTTT. Its protein product is CASSPTFLTESEKLFF.

This clone has more than one count but fewer than ten. DNA for the CDR3: TGCAGTGCCCGGTCCTACGAGCAGTACTTC. Its protein is CSARSYEQYF. The V and J genes are TRBV20-1 and TRBJ2-7, with unresolved D. Trimming removed 6 bases at V and 1 base at J, with 4 bases between. CDR3 length: 10 residues. The germline V gene has CDR1 DFQATT and CDR2 SNEGSKA (reference sequence).

This clone turned up a few times. The V gene is TRBV10-3, the J gene TRBJ2-1; D gene uncertain. CDR1 and CDR2 (germline): ENHRY, SYGVKD. The CDR3 consists of 11 residues. Trimming stripped 5 bases from V and 7 bases from J, with 6 bases between. This chain's CDR3 is CAISRANEQFF. The CDR3 region has the DNA TGTGCCATCAGTCGAGCTAATGAGCAGTTCTTC.

The chain is built from TRBV7-2 and TRBJ2-7; possibly TRBD1 for D (7 bases). This CDR3 is 15 amino acids long. V dropped 1 base and J dropped 2 bases, with 12 bases sitting between them. Germline lookup yields CDR1 SGHTA and CDR2 FQGNSA. The CDR3 coding sequence is TGTGCCAGCAGCTTAGGGAGGGGGCAGACCTACGAGCAGTACTTC. Protein product: CASSLGRGQTYEQYF. Together with reference TRBV7-2 and TRBJ2-7, the CDR3 gives the full variable domain: GAGVSQSPSNKVTEKGKDVELRCDPISGHTALYWYRQSLGQGLEFLIYFQGNSAPDKSGLPSDRFSAERTGGSVSTLTIQRTQQEDSAVYLCASSLGRGQTYEQYFGPGTRLTVT.

The chain couples TRBV4-1 to TRBJ2-6; D ambiguous. Germline V gene lookup returns CDR1 MGHRA and CDR2 YSYEKL. The V and J ends lost 4 bases and 2 bases respectively, with 15 bases between them. The CDR3 loop spans 17 amino acids. CDR3 nucleotide sequence: TGCGCCAGCAGCCCCCATCCGGTCCGTCCTGGGGCCAACGTCCTGACTTTC. Translated: CASSPHPVRPGANVLTF.